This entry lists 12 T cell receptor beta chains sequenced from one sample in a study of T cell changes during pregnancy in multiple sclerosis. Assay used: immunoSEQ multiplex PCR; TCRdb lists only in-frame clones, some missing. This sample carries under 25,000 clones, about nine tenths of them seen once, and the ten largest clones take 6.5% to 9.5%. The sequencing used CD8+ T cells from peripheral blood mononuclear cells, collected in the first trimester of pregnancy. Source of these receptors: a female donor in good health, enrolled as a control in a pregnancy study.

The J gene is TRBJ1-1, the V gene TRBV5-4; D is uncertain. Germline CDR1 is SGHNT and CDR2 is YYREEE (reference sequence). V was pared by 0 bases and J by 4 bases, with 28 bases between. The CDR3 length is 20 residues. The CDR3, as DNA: TGTGCCAGCAGCTTGGCTCCAGGACTCCCCTCTTCTACCCCGGGCACTGAAGCTTTCTTT. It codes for CASSLAPGLPSSTPGTEAFF.

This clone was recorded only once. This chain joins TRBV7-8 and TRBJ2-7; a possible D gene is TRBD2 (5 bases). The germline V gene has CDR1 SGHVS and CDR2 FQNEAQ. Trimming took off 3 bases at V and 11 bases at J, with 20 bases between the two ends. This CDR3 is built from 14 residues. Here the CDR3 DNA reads TGTGCCAGCAGCTTTGGACTGGACTCACGGCCAAAGTACTTC. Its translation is CASSFGLDSRPKYF.

For the CDR3, the DNA is TGTGCCAGCAGCTGGGGCTGGAGCTCCTATAATTCACCCCTCCACTTT. This encodes CASSWGWSSYNSPLHF. The chain carries TRBV5-6 and TRBJ1-6, with D possibly being TRBD1 (5 bases). V was shortened by 3 bases and J by 0 bases, with 10 bases between the two germline ends. CDR1 and CDR2 from the germline V gene are SGHDT and YYEEEE. The CDR3 totals 16 residues.

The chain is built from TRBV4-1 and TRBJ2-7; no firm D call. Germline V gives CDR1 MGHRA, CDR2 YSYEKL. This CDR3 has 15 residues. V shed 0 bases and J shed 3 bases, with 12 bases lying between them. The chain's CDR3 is CASSQDSGSLYEQYF. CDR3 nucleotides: TGCGCCAGCAGCCAAGATTCGGGTTCCCTCTACGAGCAGTACTTC.

The CDR3 loop is CASSYEVAGVAGELFF. CDR3 bases: TGTGCCAGCAGTTACGAGGTAGCGGGGGTAGCCGGGGAGCTGTTTTTT. V is TRBV6-5 and J is TRBJ2-2; 9 nucleotides agree with TRBD2. V shed 2 bases, J shed 6 bases, and the junction held 7 bases outside the gene matches. This CDR3 spans 16 amino acids. Germline values: CDR1 MNHEY, CDR2 SVGAGI.

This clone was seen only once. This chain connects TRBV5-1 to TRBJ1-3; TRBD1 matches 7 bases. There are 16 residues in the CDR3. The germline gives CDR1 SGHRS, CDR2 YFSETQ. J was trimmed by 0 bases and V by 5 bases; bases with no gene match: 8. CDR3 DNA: TGCGCCAGCAGAAGAGGGGGCACCGACTCTGGAAACACCATATATTTT. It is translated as CASRRGGTDSGNTIYF.

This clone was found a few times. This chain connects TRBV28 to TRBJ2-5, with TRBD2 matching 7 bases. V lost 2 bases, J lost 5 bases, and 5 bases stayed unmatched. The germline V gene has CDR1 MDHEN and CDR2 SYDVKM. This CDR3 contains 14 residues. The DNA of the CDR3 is TGTGCCAGCAGTTTAAGCTATAGCGGGGAGACCCAGTACTTC. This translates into CASSLSYSGETQYF. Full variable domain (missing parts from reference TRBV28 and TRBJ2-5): DVKVTQSSRYLVKRTGEKVFLECVQDMDHENMFWYRQDPGLGLRLIYFSYDVKMKEKGDIPEGYSVSREKKERFSLILESASTNQTSMYLCASSLSYSGETQYFGPGTRLLVL.

Here the CDR3 DNA reads TGTGCCATCAGTGAGGGACAGCTCTACGAGCAGTACTTC. Amino acids: CAISEGQLYEQYF. This sequence joins TRBV10-3 and TRBJ2-7; the D gene is possibly TRBD1 (6 bases). Trimming cost V 2 bases and J 3 bases, with 8 bases left between them. The CDR3 has 13 amino acids. Germline V gives CDR1 ENHRY, CDR2 SYGVKD.

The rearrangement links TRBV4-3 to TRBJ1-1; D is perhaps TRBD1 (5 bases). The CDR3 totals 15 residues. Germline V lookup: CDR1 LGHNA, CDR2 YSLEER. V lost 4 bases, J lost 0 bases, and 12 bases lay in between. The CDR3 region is CASSLGRDLNTEAFF. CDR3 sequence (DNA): TGCGCCAGCAGCCTGGGGAGGGACCTGAACACTGAAGCTTTCTTT.

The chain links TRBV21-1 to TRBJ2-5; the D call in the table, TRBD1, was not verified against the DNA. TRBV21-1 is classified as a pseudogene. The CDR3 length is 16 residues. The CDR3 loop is CASSKERDMLLETQYF. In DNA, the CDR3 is TGTGCCAGCAGCAAAGAACGGGACATGTTGTTGGAGACCCAGTACTTC.

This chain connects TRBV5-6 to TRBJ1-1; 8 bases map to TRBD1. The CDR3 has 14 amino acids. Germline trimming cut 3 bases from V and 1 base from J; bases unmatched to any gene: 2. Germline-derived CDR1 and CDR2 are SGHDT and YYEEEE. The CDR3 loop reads CASSSGQGNTEAFF. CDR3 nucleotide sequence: TGTGCCAGCAGCTCTGGACAGGGGAACACTGAAGCTTTCTTT.

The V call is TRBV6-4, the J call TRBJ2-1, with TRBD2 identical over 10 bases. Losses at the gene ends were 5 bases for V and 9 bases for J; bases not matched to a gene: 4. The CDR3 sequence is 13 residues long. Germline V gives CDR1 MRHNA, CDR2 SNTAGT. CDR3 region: CASSLAGGGEQFF. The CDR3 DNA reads TGTGCCAGCAGTTTAGCGGGGGGCGGTGAGCAGTTCTTC.